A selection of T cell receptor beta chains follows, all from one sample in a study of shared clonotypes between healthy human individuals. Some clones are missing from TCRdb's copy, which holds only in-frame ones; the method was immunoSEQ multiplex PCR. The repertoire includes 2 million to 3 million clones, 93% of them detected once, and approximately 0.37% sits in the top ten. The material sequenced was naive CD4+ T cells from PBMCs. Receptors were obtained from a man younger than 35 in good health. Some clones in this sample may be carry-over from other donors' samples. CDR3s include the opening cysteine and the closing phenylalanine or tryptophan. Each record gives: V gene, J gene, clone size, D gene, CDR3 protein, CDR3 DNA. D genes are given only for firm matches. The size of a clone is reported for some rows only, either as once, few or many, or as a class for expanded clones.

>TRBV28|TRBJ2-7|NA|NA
CASRGYRADYEQYF
TGTGCCAGCAGAGGGTACAGGGCAGACTACGAGCAGTACTTC
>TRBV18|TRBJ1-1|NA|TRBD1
CASSDRGLDTEAFF
TGTGCCAGCTCGGACAGGGGTCTGGACACTGAAGCTTTCTTT
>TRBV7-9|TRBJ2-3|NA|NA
CASSLGDGGIRTDTQYF
TGTGCCAGCAGCTTAGGGGACGGCGGGATTAGGACAGATACGCAGTATTTT
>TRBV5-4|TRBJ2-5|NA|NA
CASSLSLGTKETQYF
TGTGCCAGCAGCTTGTCCCTGGGGACAAAAGAGACCCAGTACTTC
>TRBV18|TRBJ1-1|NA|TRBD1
CASSRTGGFLVTEAFF
TGTGCCAGCTCTCGGACAGGTGGGTTTTTGGTCACTGAAGCTTTCTTT
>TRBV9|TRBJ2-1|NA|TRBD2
CASSPKFATSGSNEQFF
TGTGCCAGCAGCCCAAAGTTTGCGACTAGCGGGAGCAATGAGCAGTTCTTC
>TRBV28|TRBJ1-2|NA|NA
CASHFLGADYGYTF
TGTGCCAGCCATTTCTTAGGGGCGGACTATGGCTACACCTTC
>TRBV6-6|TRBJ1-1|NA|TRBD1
CASSRGQGRTEAFF
TGTGCCAGCAGCCGCGGACAGGGGAGAACTGAAGCTTTCTTT
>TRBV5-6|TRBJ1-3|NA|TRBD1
CASSRQGAGNTIYF
TGTGCCAGCAGCCGACAGGGGGCGGGAAACACCATATATTTT
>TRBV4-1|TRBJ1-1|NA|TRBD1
CASSQGQGGDTEAFF
TGCGCCAGCAGCCAGGGACAGGGGGGGGACACTGAAGCTTTCTTT
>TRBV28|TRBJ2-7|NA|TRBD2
CASSFRMPGRDYEQYF
TGTGCCAGCAGTTTTAGGATGCCAGGGAGGGACTACGAGCAGTACTTC
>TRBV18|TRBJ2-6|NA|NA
CASSLGTGNSGANVLTF
TGTGCCAGCTCGTTAGGGACGGGAAACTCTGGGGCCAACGTCCTGACTTTC
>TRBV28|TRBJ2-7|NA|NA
CASSLVGGYEQYF
TGTGCCAGCAGTTTAGTTGGGGGCTACGAGCAGTACTTC
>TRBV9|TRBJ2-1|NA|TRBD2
CASSVVGGSTHNEQFF
TGTGCCAGCAGCGTAGTCGGCGGGAGTACCCACAATGAGCAGTTCTTC
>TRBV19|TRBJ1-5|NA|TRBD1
CASTQRGGTGGQPQHF
TGTGCCAGTACCCAGCGGGGGGGGACAGGGGGTCAGCCCCAGCATTTT
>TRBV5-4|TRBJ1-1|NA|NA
CASSPPGPTVNTEAFF
TGTGCCAGCAGCCCCCCTGGACCCACCGTGAACACTGAAGCTTTCTTT
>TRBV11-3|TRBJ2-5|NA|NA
CASSLGSGSLTQYF
TGTGCCAGCAGCTTAGGTAGCGGCAGTTTGACCCAGTACTTC
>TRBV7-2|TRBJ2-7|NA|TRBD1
CASSKDRGYYEQYF
TGTGCCAGCAGCAAGGACAGGGGTTACTACGAGCAGTACTTC
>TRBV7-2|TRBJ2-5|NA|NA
CASSAYVDHQETQYF
TGTGCCAGCAGCGCCTACGTGGACCACCAAGAGACCCAGTACTTC
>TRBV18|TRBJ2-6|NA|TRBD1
CASSPTGPSGANVLTF
TGTGCCAGCTCACCGACAGGGCCCTCTGGGGCCAACGTCCTGACTTTC
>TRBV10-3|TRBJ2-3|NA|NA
CAISESGPVGWDTQYF
TGTGCCATCAGTGAGTCGGGGCCGGTGGGTTGGGATACGCAGTATTTT
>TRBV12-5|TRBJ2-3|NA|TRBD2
CASGLGTSGPTDTQYF
TGTGCTAGTGGTTTAGGGACTAGCGGGCCCACAGATACGCAGTATTTT
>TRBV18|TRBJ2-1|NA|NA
CASSPPPGPEQFF
TGTGCCAGCTCACCCCCCCCGGGACCTGAGCAGTTCTTC
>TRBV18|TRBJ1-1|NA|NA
CASSPTPNTEAFF
TGTGCCAGCTCACCTACACCGAACACTGAAGCTTTCTTT
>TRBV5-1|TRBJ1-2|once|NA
CASSLAGYGYTF
TGCGCCAGCAGCTTGGCGGGGTATGGCTACACCTTC
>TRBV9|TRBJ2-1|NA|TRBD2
CASSLSGGPYNEQFF
TGTGCCAGCAGCCTGAGCGGGGGACCTTACAATGAGCAGTTCTTC
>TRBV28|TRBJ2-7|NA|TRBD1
CASSLEQGVSYEQYF
TGTGCCAGCAGTTTAGAACAGGGGGTATCCTACGAGCAGTACTTC
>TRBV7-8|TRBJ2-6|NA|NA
CASSPQGANVLTF
TGTGCCAGCAGCCCGCAGGGGGCCAACGTCCTGACTTTC
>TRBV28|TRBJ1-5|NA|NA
CASSPYKYSNQPQHF
TGTGCCAGCAGTCCGTATAAGTATAGCAATCAGCCCCAGCATTTT
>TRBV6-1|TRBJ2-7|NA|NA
CASSAYHRDTDEQYF
TGTGCCAGCAGTGCTTATCACCGGGACACTGATGAGCAGTACTTC
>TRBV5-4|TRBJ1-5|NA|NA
CASSFGPYQPQHF
TGTGCCAGCAGCTTCGGCCCTTATCAGCCCCAGCATTTT
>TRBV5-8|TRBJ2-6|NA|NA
CASSLLGAGGANVLTF
TGTGCCAGCAGCTTGTTAGGGGCCGGGGGGGCCAACGTCCTGACTTTC
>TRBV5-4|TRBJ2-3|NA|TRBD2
CASSLVAGLTDTQYF
TGTGCCAGCAGCTTGGTAGCGGGCCTCACAGATACGCAGTATTTT
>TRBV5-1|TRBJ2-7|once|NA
CASSFLVTGEQYF
TGCGCCAGCAGCTTTTTGGTTACAGGCGAGCAGTACTTC
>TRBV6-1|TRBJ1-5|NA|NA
CASSEARTDRRPQHF
TGTGCCAGCAGTGAAGCTCGGACGGATCGTAGGCCCCAGCATTTT
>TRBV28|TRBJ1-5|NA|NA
CASRWGQGQPQHF
TGTGCCAGCAGGTGGGGGCAAGGTCAGCCCCAGCATTTT
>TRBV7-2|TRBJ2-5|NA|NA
CASSLMRLPYQETQYF
TGTGCCAGCAGCTTAATGAGACTCCCGTACCAAGAGACCCAGTACTTC
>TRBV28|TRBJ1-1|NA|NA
CASRSPGQTAFF
TGTGCCAGCCGAAGCCCGGGGCAGACCGCTTTCTTT
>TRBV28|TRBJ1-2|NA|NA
CASSLWGDNSSNGYTF
TGTGCCAGCAGTTTATGGGGGGACAACTCCAGTAATGGCTACACCTTC
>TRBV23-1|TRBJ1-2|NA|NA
CASSLKTLRCPGYTF
TGCGCCAGCAGTCTTAAGACCCTCCGATGCCCTGGCTACACCTTC
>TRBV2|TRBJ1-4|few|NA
CASTGAFGEKLFF
TGTGCCAGCACGGGGGCTTTTGGGGAAAAACTGTTTTTT
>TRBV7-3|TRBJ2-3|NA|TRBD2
CASSDSGRGTDTQYF
TGTGCCAGCAGCGATAGCGGGAGGGGGACAGATACGCAGTATTTT
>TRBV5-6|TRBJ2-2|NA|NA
CASSVLWGGGAGELFF
TGTGCCAGCAGCGTACTTTGGGGCGGCGGGGCCGGGGAGCTGTTTTTT
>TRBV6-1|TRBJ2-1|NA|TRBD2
CASSDPAGEGNEQFF
TGTGCCAGCAGTGATCCAGCGGGAGAGGGGAATGAGCAGTTCTTC
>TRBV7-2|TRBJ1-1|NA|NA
CASSLIWHAEAFF
TGTGCCAGCAGCTTAATATGGCACGCTGAAGCTTTCTTT
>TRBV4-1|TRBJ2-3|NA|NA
CASSQGRVPDTQYF
TGCGCCAGCAGCCAAGGGCGGGTTCCAGATACGCAGTATTTT
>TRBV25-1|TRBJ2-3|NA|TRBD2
CASSESSSGSTDTQYF
TGTGCCAGCAGTGAATCGTCTAGCGGGAGCACAGATACGCAGTATTTT